These T cell receptor beta chains were read from a single sample in a study of cytomegalovirus exposure and HLA in healthy donors. Using immunoSEQ multiplex PCR, the repertoire was profiled, and TCRdb retains in-frame clones only, with some absent. The table records about 98,000 clones, 81% of them present only once. Sequencing was performed on PBMCs. The receptors here all came from a man in his forties in good health and CMV-seronegative. Both conserved end residues are part of each CDR3. The D gene is left open where the match is weak. The listing skips clone size in some rows; elsewhere it reads once, few, many or a size class.

j_call d_call clone_size v_call cdr3_nt cdr3_aa
TRBJ2-2 . . TRBV9 TGTGCCAGCAGCGTAGTCTACACCGGGGAGCTGTTTTTT CASSVVYTGELFF
TRBJ1-6 . . TRBV30 TGTGCCTGCGACTCCGGACAGAATTCACCCCTCCACTTT CACDSGQNSPLHF
TRBJ1-1 TRBD1 few TRBV19 TGTGCCAGTAGTAAAAAGACAGGGGGCGTTGAAGCTTTCTTT CASSKKTGGVEAFF
TRBJ2-5 . . TRBV25-1 TGTGCCAGCAGGGGGTGGGACTCGACCTACTTC CASRGWDSTYF
TRBJ2-7 . . TRBV7-2 TGTGCCAGCAGCCCCGGAGGGCACTACGAGCAGTACTTC CASSPGGHYEQYF
TRBJ2-4 . . TRBV15 TGTGCCACCAGCAGAGACTCCCCTGTAGCCAAAAACATTCAGTACTTC CATSRDSPVAKNIQYF
TRBJ1-2 . . TRBV5-1 TGCGCCAGCAGCAGAGAGACAAGCTATTATGGCTACACCTTC CASSRETSYYGYTF
TRBJ2-1 . . TRBV14 TGTGCCAGCAGCCGACTAGGCAATGAGCAGTTCTTC CASSRLGNEQFF
TRBJ1-1 TRBD1 few TRBV29-1 TGCAGCGGGAGACAGGGAGGATCTGAAGCTTTCTTT CSGRQGGSEAFF
TRBJ1-2 . few TRBV5-1 TGCGCCAGCAGCGTCGGCTATGGCTACACCTTC CASSVGYGYTF
TRBJ1-1 . . TRBV15 TGTGCCACCAGCCGCTCCACAGCGAACACTGAAGCTTTCTTT CATSRSTANTEAFF
TRBJ2-1 TRBD1 . TRBV5-6 TGTGCCAGCAGCCTACCCAGTCCGGGCAGGGGGTACAATGAGCAGTTCTTC CASSLPSPGRGYNEQFF
TRBJ2-3 TRBD1 few TRBV2 TGTGCCGACAGACAGGGTCCTGCCACAGATACGCAGTATTTT CADRQGPATDTQYF
TRBJ2-6 TRBD1 . TRBV13 TGTGCCAGCAGCCGGGACAGCTCTGGGGCCAACGTCCTGACTTTC CASSRDSSGANVLTF
TRBJ1-6 TRBD1 . TRBV2 TGTGCCAGCAGGAGAAGCCAGGGGGTTAATTCACCCCTCCACTTT CASRRSQGVNSPLHF
TRBJ2-3 TRBD2 . TRBV10-2 TGCGCCAGCAGTGAGTCGAGAGTAGCGGGGGGGCCAGATACGCAGTATTTT CASSESRVAGGPDTQYF
TRBJ2-7 . . TRBV9 TGTGCCAGCAGCGTACTTGCAGATACGTACGACTACGAGCAGTACTTC CASSVLADTYDYEQYF
TRBJ2-6 . few TRBV25-1 TGTGCCAGCAGTGGCCTGCAGGGAACAGGGGCCAACGTCCTGACTTTC CASSGLQGTGANVLTF
TRBJ1-1 . . TRBV2 TGTGCCAGCAGCCACGAGCGGCGGGGGGCGCCCACTGAAGCTTTCTTT CASSHERRGAPTEAFF
TRBJ1-5 TRBD1 . TRBV27 TGTGCCAGCAGTTTAGAGACAGGGGGCCGGGGGCCCCAGCATTTT CASSLETGGRGPQHF
TRBJ2-7 TRBD1 . TRBV5-6 TGTGCCAGCAGCTCCTGGGACAGGGAGCAGTACTTC CASSSWDREQYF
TRBJ1-4 TRBD1 . TRBV6-1 TGTGCCAGCTGGACAGGAGGAGGAAAACTGTTTTTT CASWTGGGKLFF
TRBJ1-1 TRBD1 . TRBV4-2 TGTGCCAGCAGCCAAGAATGGGGACAGGGGGCTGTGGGTGAAGCTTTCTTT CASSQEWGQGAVGEAFF
TRBJ2-7 . few TRBV19 TGTGCCAGTAGTCGGGGCAGGGGGGCTTACGAGCAGTACTTC CASSRGRGAYEQYF
TRBJ2-7 TRBD2 . TRBV11-2 TGTGCCAGCAGAAGAACTAGCGGGGGGTCGGCCTACGAGCAGTACTTC CASRRTSGGSAYEQYF
TRBJ1-1 . few TRBV4-1 TGCGCCAGCAGCCAAACGGTCATGAACACTGAAGCTTTCTTT CASSQTVMNTEAFF
TRBJ1-1 TRBD1 few TRBV28 TGTGCCAGCACTACAGGGGCTTTGAACACTGAAGCTTTCTTT CASTTGALNTEAFF
TRBJ2-2 . . TRBV2 TGTGCCAGCAGTGGAGGAGGGGCCAACACCGGGGAGCTGTTTTTT CASSGGGANTGELFF
TRBJ1-5 . . TRBV6-1 TGTGCCAGCAGTGAGGGCCAGGGAGGACAGCCCCAGCATTTT CASSEGQGGQPQHF
TRBJ2-2 TRBD1 . TRBV10-2 TGCGCCAGCAATAGGGGACAGGGAGGAACCGGGGAGCTGTTTTTT CASNRGQGGTGELFF
TRBJ1-5 TRBD1 . TRBV12-5 TGTGCTAGTGGTTTGCTCGACAGGGCTCAGCCCCAGCATTTT CASGLLDRAQPQHF
TRBJ1-1 TRBD1 . TRBV5-8 TGTGCCAGCAGCCCCGGGACAGTGGGAGCTGAAGCTTTCTTT CASSPGTVGAEAFF
TRBJ1-5 . . TRBV7-9 TGTGCCAGCAGTTTCGTACAGACAGGCAATCAGCCCCAGCATTTT CASSFVQTGNQPQHF
TRBJ2-7 TRBD2 once TRBV11-2 TGTGCCAGCAGCTTAGTTTTGGGGGGGAGATACGAGCAGTACTTC CASSLVLGGRYEQYF
TRBJ1-2 . . TRBV6-1 TGTGCCAGCAGTGAAGAGCCATTCTATGGCTACACCTTC CASSEEPFYGYTF